Below, 21 T cell receptor beta chains from the same sample are listed, as sequenced in a study of cytomegalovirus exposure and HLA in healthy donors. In the PCR, 60 Vbeta and 13 Jbeta primers were used. Profiling relied on immunoSEQ multiplex PCR, and the TCRdb table lists in-frame clones only, not all of them. The sample lists about 150,000 clones, approximately 80% occurring once. The sequencing sample was made of PBMCs. All receptors derive from a male donor in good health and CMV-seronegative.

This chain connects TRBV4-1 to TRBJ2-1; 9 positions agree with TRBD2. Germline V gene sequence: CDR1 MGHRA, CDR2 YSYEKL. V shed 1 base, J shed 4 bases, and the junction held 2 bases outside the gene matches. CDR3 length: 15 residues. The CDR3 DNA reads TGCGCCAGCAGCCAAGTAGCGGGAGCTTACAATGAGCAGTTCTTC. Residues: CASSQVAGAYNEQFF.

This sequence joins TRBV16 and TRBJ1-2; perhaps TRBD1 as D (6 bases). This CDR3 region has 15 residues. The V gene's germline CDR1 is KGHSY and CDR2 FQNENV. Between the trimmed V and J ends, which lost 3 bases and 4 bases, there was a span of 15 bases. In DNA, the CDR3 is TGTGCCAGCAGCCACCCTGTCGGGGGGCTCTATGGCTACACCTTC. As protein: CASSHPVGGLYGYTF.

The rearrangement uses TRBV5-1 and TRBJ1-5; the D gene is possibly TRBD1 (6 bases). CDR3 length: 15 residues. Germline loops: CDR1 SGHRS, CDR2 YFSETQ. V lost 0 bases to trimming and J lost 1 base, with 8 bases between them. The CDR3 region is CASSLDTGSNQPQHF. CDR3 sequence (DNA): TGCGCCAGCAGCTTGGATACAGGGAGCAATCAGCCCCAGCATTTT.

The gene calls are TRBV19 and TRBJ2-1; 8 nucleotides match TRBD1. CDR1 and CDR2 from the germline V gene are LNHDA and SQIVND (reference sequence). The CDR3 is made up of 15 amino acids. The V and J ends lost 5 bases and 3 bases, in that order; junction bases with no gene match: 6. CDR3 protein: CASSSIQGDYNEQFF. The CDR3 DNA is TGTGCCAGTAGTTCTATACAGGGGGACTACAATGAGCAGTTCTTC.

This clone has a single count. The gene calls are TRBV9 and TRBJ2-7; D is perhaps TRBD1 (6 bases). The germline V and J ends were trimmed by 3 bases and 2 bases, with 12 bases remaining between them. The germline V gene encodes CDR1 SGDLS and CDR2 YYNGEE. The CDR3 runs to 14 residues. DNA for the CDR3: TGTGCCAGCAGCGCCAATACAGGGACCTACGAGCAGTACTTC. It specifies CASSANTGTYEQYF.

J is TRBJ1-2 and V is TRBV7-9, with D unresolved. V dropped 1 base and J dropped 7 bases, with 16 bases sitting between them. Germline lookup yields CDR1 SEHNR and CDR2 FQNEAQ (reference sequence). The CDR3 is 15 residues long. CDR3 region: CASSLEVARGSGYTF. The DNA for the CDR3 is TGTGCCAGCAGCTTAGAGGTCGCGCGAGGAAGTGGCTACACCTTC.

V gene TRBV9 combines with J gene TRBJ1-3; 7 nucleotides align to TRBD1. V dropped 0 bases and J dropped 5; count of bases not matched to a gene: 2. Germline lookup yields CDR1 SGDLS and CDR2 YYNGEE. There are 14 residues in the CDR3. The DNA for the CDR3 is TGTGCCAGCAGCGTAGAGACAGGGAGAAACACCATATATTTT. Its protein product is CASSVETGRNTIYF.

The gene calls are TRBV27 and TRBJ2-1; 9 bases fit TRBD2. Germline-derived CDR1 and CDR2 are MNHEY and SMNVEV (reference sequence). This CDR3 contains 17 residues. The trim removed 6 bases at V and 2 bases at J, leaving 11 bases unmatched. CDR3 region: CASRVIQAGGTYNEQFF. The CDR3 bases are TGTGCCAGCAGGGTCATACAAGCGGGAGGCACCTACAATGAGCAGTTCTTC.

CDR3 sequence reads: CASSPGLPGTGELFF. The CDR3 coding sequence is TGTGCCAGCTCACCGGGCCTTCCGGGGACCGGGGAGCTGTTTTTT. The gene calls are TRBV18 and TRBJ2-2, with D possibly TRBD2 on 5 matching bases. Germline CDR1 is KGHSH and CDR2 is LQKENI. This CDR3 spans 15 amino acids. Between the trimmed V and J ends, which lost 3 bases and 5 bases, there was a span of 13 bases. The full variable domain, with the rest looked up from reference TRBV18 and TRBJ2-2, is NAGVMQNPRHLVRRRGQEARLRCSPMKGHSHVYWYRQLPEEGLKFMVYLQKENIIDESGMPKERFSAEFPKEGPSILRIQQVVRGDSAAYFCASSPGLPGTGELFFGEGSRLTVL.

This chain links TRBV18 with TRBJ2-7; tentatively, D is TRBD1 (5 bases). The germline V gene has CDR1 KGHSH and CDR2 LQKENI. Trimming removed 2 bases at V and 2 bases at J, with 13 bases between. The CDR3 spans 15 residues. The CDR3 region has the DNA TGTGCCAGCTCACCAGCGACAGCCTACCCCTACGAGCAGTACTTC. This gives the protein CASSPATAYPYEQYF.

This chain joins TRBV27 and TRBJ1-5; D unresolved. The germline V gene encodes CDR1 MNHEY and CDR2 SMNVEV (reference sequence). V gave up 2 bases and J gave up 11 bases, with 10 bases separating them. CDR3 length: 12 residues. In DNA form, the CDR3 reads TGTGCCAGCAGTTTAAACGGCGGGTCCCAGCATTTT. Translating it yields CASSLNGGSQHF.

This clone was observed a handful of times. The chain recombines TRBV4-3 with TRBJ2-2; D gene uncertain. This CDR3 spans 15 amino acids. V lost 5 bases, J lost 0 bases, and 10 bases lay in between. Germline assignment: CDR1 LGHNA and CDR2 YSLEER. CDR3 sequence (DNA): TGCGCCAGCAGCGCCAACTTCGCGAACACCGGGGAGCTGTTTTTT. It specifies CASSANFANTGELFF.

This chain uses TRBV7-2 with TRBJ2-7, with TRBD2 as a possible D gene (5 bases). Germline V gene lookup returns CDR1 SGHTA and CDR2 FQGNSA. This CDR3 has 13 amino acids. Trimming pared 3 bases from V and 0 bases from J, leaving 6 bases between. CDR3 protein: CASSFGNSYEQYF. DNA for the CDR3: TGTGCCAGCAGCTTCGGGAACTCCTACGAGCAGTACTTC.

This clone has only a few counts. The CDR3 loop is CASSGQGRSNQPQHF. Written as DNA, the CDR3 is TGTGCCAGCAGTGGACAGGGGAGAAGCAATCAGCCCCAGCATTTT. The chain joins TRBV2 to TRBJ1-5; TRBD1 agrees at 8 bases. Trimming took 4 bases from V and 1 from J; bases not matched to a gene: 3. This CDR3 is built from 15 residues. In germline, CDR1 is SNHLY, CDR2 FYNNEI.

The J gene is TRBJ2-3, the V gene TRBV19, with 8 bases aligning to TRBD2. With 5 bases clipped from V and 4 bases from J, the junction kept 5 bases outside the gene matches. This CDR3 has 14 amino acids. Germline-derived CDR1 and CDR2 are LNHDA and SQIVND (reference sequence). The CDR3 DNA sequence: TGTGCCAGTAGTTTAAGCGGGAGATCAGATACGCAGTATTTT. It codes for CASSLSGRSDTQYF.

The rearrangement links TRBV15 to TRBJ2-1, with D possibly being TRBD1 (7 bases). Germline CDR1 is LNHNV and CDR2 is YYDKDF (reference sequence). V was shortened by 3 bases and J by 5 bases, with 17 bases between the two germline ends. There are 16 residues in the CDR3. CDR3 loop: CATSRVLDREDNEQFF. DNA for the CDR3: TGTGCCACCAGCAGGGTACTAGACAGGGAGGACAATGAGCAGTTCTTC.

The rearrangement uses TRBV19 and TRBJ2-5; D not resolved. V was trimmed by 5 bases and J by 1 base, leaving 11 bases between them. The CDR3 runs 14 residues. Germline-derived CDR1 and CDR2 are LNHDA and SQIVND (reference sequence). This CDR3 is CASSPSYPQETQYF. The CDR3 DNA is TGTGCCAGTAGTCCTTCCTACCCCCAAGAGACCCAGTACTTC.

This clone was counted only a few times. The chain joins TRBV4-3 to TRBJ1-1; possibly TRBD1 for D (6 bases). Germline V CDR1 and CDR2: LGHNA, YSLEER. This CDR3 has 14 residues. Trimming left V 1 base short and J 5 bases short, with 11 bases between. The CDR3 here is CASSQVGAQTEAFF. Here the CDR3 DNA reads TGCGCCAGCAGCCAAGTGGGGGCGCAGACTGAAGCTTTCTTT.

The rearrangement joins TRBV5-1 to TRBJ1-1; 11 bases map to TRBD1. Germline V gives CDR1 SGHRS, CDR2 YFSETQ. There are 15 residues in the CDR3. V lost 4 bases, J lost 1 base, and 3 bases stayed unmatched. In DNA, the CDR3 is TGCGCCAGCAGCAGAGGACAGGGGGCGAACACTGAAGCTTTCTTT. It specifies CASSRGQGANTEAFF.

A few counts support this clone. Written as DNA, the CDR3 is TGTGCCAGCAGCTGGTCGGGGGAGCAGTACTTC. Protein product: CASSWSGEQYF. The rearrangement joins TRBV5-6 to TRBJ2-7; possible D gene TRBD2, 5 bases. The CDR3 sequence is 11 residues long. Germline-derived CDR1 and CDR2 are SGHDT and YYEEEE. The V end was cut by 3 bases, the J end by 7 bases, with 8 bases between.

This sequence joins TRBV5-4 and TRBJ2-3, with D maybe TRBD1 (5 bases). CDR1 and CDR2 (germline): SGHNT, YYREEE (reference sequence). This CDR3 is built from 15 residues. V was clipped by 0 bases and J by 1 base, with 9 bases between them. The CDR3 sequence is CASSLAAGRTDTQYF. The DNA of the CDR3 is TGTGCCAGCAGCTTGGCGGCAGGGCGCACAGATACGCAGTATTTT.